This T cell receptor (beta chain) comes out of a study of T-cell reconstitution after alpha-beta-depleted transplantation in children. Overall study findings and caveats: Recipient T cells and thymic progenitors that survived gave rise to the high TCRbeta diversity observed at day 60 in some patients. There were reportedly several hundred expanded graft clones from which alpha-beta T cells came about two months after transplant.

The V end lost 6 bases, the J end lost 7 bases, and 19 bases lay between the germline ends. Germline V gene data show CDR1 as MNHEY and CDR2 as SMNVEV (reference sequence). The CDR3 loop spans 14 amino acids. This clonotype came up a few times. No antigen is known for it. Preparing the TCRbeta library involved the use of unique molecular identifiers. TCRdb reprocessed the PCR reads via MiXCR and lists one record per CDR3 protein. Of over 150,000 distinct CDR3 sequences in the sample, about 6% were seen once. The clonotype comes from a girl under three years old with combined immunodeficiency, due to receive a stem cell transplant. J is TRBJ2-7 and V is TRBV27; D may match TRBD1 or TRBD2 (5 bases each). Source: PBMCs, taken before TCRalphabeta/CD19-depleted stem cell transplant. The CDR3 DNA reads as TGTGCCAGCAGCCGAGTGGGACCCAGTGGGGAGCAGTACTTC. It translates to CASSRVGPSGEQYF.